These T cell receptor beta chains were read from a single sample in a study of CD8+ T cells in alopecia areata. Method: immunoSEQ multiplex PCR; TCRdb's copy keeps in-frame clones and lacks some. The sample carries approximately 200,000 clones, 45% to 75% recorded once. The source was CD4+ T cells sorted from blood, collected at week 4, from a patient treated with tofacitinib. These receptors all come from a human donor with alopecia areata. Each CDR3 is given with its conserved first and last residue. The order of the fields is J gene, clone size, D gene, V gene, CDR3 DNA, CDR3 protein. A D gene is named only where the DNA matches it firmly. Rows give clone size only sometimes, using once, few, many, or a class for an expanded clone.

TRBJ1-1,.,.,TRBV29-1,TGCAGCGTTGTACAGTTGAACACTGAAGCTTTCTTT,CSVVQLNTEAFF
TRBJ1-4,many,TRBD1,TRBV7-6,TGTGCCAGCAGCGTAGGGACAGCGAATGAAAAACTGTTTTTT,CASSVGTANEKLFF
TRBJ1-2,.,.,TRBV19,TGTGCCAGTAGTATACGGGCAGGGGAAGGCTATGGCTACACCTTC,CASSIRAGEGYGYTF
TRBJ1-2,once,.,TRBV7-2,TGTGCCAGCAGCTCAGAACGAGGGTCAGGTGGCTACACCTTC,CASSSERGSGGYTF
TRBJ1-5,.,TRBD1,TRBV9,TGTGCCAGCAGCGGACAGGGGGCAAATCAGCCCCAGCATTTT,CASSGQGANQPQHF
TRBJ2-2,.,.,TRBV7-9,TGTGCCAGCAGCCCCGGGACTAACACCGGGGAGCTGTTTTTT,CASSPGTNTGELFF
TRBJ1-1,many,TRBD1,TRBV7-9,TGTGCCAGCAGCCTTACACAGGGGGCGAATGAAGCTTTCTTT,CASSLTQGANEAFF
TRBJ1-2,few,TRBD1,TRBV29-1,TGCAGCGTTGATGAGACAGGGGGATTCTATGGCTACACCTTC,CSVDETGGFYGYTF
TRBJ2-2,.,.,TRBV9,TGTGCCAGCAGCGTGGGACAACCCTGGTCTCCGAACACCGGGGAGCTGTTTTTT,CASSVGQPWSPNTGELFF
TRBJ2-7,.,TRBD1,TRBV28,TGTGCCAGCAGTTTACAGGGGGACAAAAGCGAGCAGTACTTC,CASSLQGDKSEQYF
TRBJ1-2,.,TRBD1,TRBV2,TGTGCCAGCAGCGGGACAGGGGGCCCGGACTATGGCTACACCTTC,CASSGTGGPDYGYTF
TRBJ2-5,.,.,TRBV6-5,TGTGCCAGCAGTACCCGAGAGACCCAGTACTTC,CASSTRETQYF
TRBJ2-5,.,TRBD1,TRBV7-8,TGTGCCAGCAGCTTAACCGGACGGACAGGCCAGTACTTC,CASSLTGRTGQYF
TRBJ2-2,few,.,TRBV29-1,TGCAGCGTTATGGTACCCTCCGTCGGGGAGCTGTTTTTT,CSVMVPSVGELFF
TRBJ2-5,few,TRBD2,TRBV25-1,TGTGCCAGCGGGGACGTGACTAGCGGGGGAACAGAGACCCAGTACTTC,CASGDVTSGGTETQYF
TRBJ2-3,.,.,TRBV28,TGTGCCAGCACCTCGGGATCAGCTGCAGATACGCAGTATTTT,CASTSGSAADTQYF
TRBJ2-5,.,TRBD1,TRBV29-1,TGCAGCGTCGGACAGGGCCAAGAGACCCAGTACTTC,CSVGQGQETQYF
TRBJ1-5,few,.,TRBV18,TGTGCCAGCTCACCGGCCAGGGATCAGCCCCAGCATTTT,CASSPARDQPQHF
TRBJ2-1,.,.,TRBV9,TGTGCCAGCAGCGTAGATCTTTCCTACAATGAGCAGTTCTTC,CASSVDLSYNEQFF
TRBJ2-7,.,.,TRBV30,TGTGCCTGGAGAAGGGACGGCTCCTCCTACGAGCAGTACTTC,CAWRRDGSSYEQYF
TRBJ1-5,.,.,TRBV30,TGTGCCTGGGGACAGAAGAATCAGCCCCAGCATTTT,CAWGQKNQPQHF
TRBJ1-1,few,TRBD1,TRBV29-1,TGCAGCGCTAAATTGACAGGGTTGAACACTGAAGCTTTCTTT,CSAKLTGLNTEAFF
TRBJ2-5,.,TRBD2,TRBV19,TGTGCCACCGGGACTAGCGGGGAAGAGACCCAGTACTTC,CATGTSGEETQYF
TRBJ2-2,.,.,TRBV13,TGTGCCAGCAGTCTTATGAGCACCGGGGAGCTGTTTTTT,CASSLMSTGELFF
TRBJ1-2,.,.,TRBV28,TGTGCCAGCAGTCTTCCTCATGTCCTAGGTCCGGGCTACACCTTC,CASSLPHVLGPGYTF
TRBJ2-2,.,.,TRBV30,TGTGCCTGGAGTGTCCGGGCCGACACCGGGGAGCTGTTTTTT,CAWSVRADTGELFF
TRBJ2-2,.,TRBD1,TRBV7-2,TGTGCCAGCAGCATTGACAGGGCCGTCACCGGGGAGCTGTTTTTT,CASSIDRAVTGELFF
TRBJ1-6,.,.,TRBV7-9,TGTGCCAGCAGCTTGAGCTGGGCAATAACTAATTCACCCCTCCACTTT,CASSLSWAITNSPLHF
TRBJ2-5,.,.,TRBV4-2,TGTGCCAGCAGCCAAGATGGCGGAGGGGGACAGACCCAGTACTTC,CASSQDGGGGQTQYF
TRBJ2-5,.,.,TRBV30,TGTGCCTGGCTCTTTTTCGGGGGGCGAGAGGGGACCCAGTACTTC,CAWLFFGGREGTQYF
TRBJ2-5,once,TRBD1,TRBV28,TGTGCCAGCACCAGGGGGTGGGACGAGACCCAGTACTTC,CASTRGWDETQYF
TRBJ2-3,.,.,TRBV9,TGTGCCAGCAGCGCCACGCCGGGGCTTAGCACAGATACGCAGTATTTT,CASSATPGLSTDTQYF
TRBJ1-6,.,TRBD1,TRBV27,TGTGCCAGCAGGAGAGGACAGGGGCTCTATAATTCACCCCTCCACTTT,CASRRGQGLYNSPLHF
TRBJ2-4,few,.,TRBV7-9,TGTGCCAGCAGCTTCTGGGAAGCCAAAAACATTCAGTACTTC,CASSFWEAKNIQYF
TRBJ1-1,few,.,TRBV23-1,TGCGCCAGCAGTCAAGGACACCTTAACACTGAAGCTTTCTTT,CASSQGHLNTEAFF
TRBJ2-6,once,.,TRBV5-1,TGCGCCAGCAGCCCCCTCTGGCAGCAGGGTACCATTCATTCCTCTGGGGCCAACGTCCTGACTTTC,CASSPLWQQGTIHSSGANVLTF
TRBJ2-3,few,.,TRBV5-1,TGCGCCAGCAGCTCGAGCGGCAGGGCTGGGACAGATACGCAGTATTTT,CASSSSGRAGTDTQYF
TRBJ1-2,.,TRBD1,TRBV19,TGTGCCAGTAGTACCTTGACAGGGGGTGACTATGGCTACACCTTC,CASSTLTGGDYGYTF
TRBJ2-7,.,.,TRBV7-2,TGTGCCAGCAGCTTCCCGGGACTGAAATGGGCCTACGAGCAGTACTTC,CASSFPGLKWAYEQYF
TRBJ1-1,.,.,TRBV7-9,TGTGCCAGCAGCTTAGTTGGTGAAGCTTTCTTT,CASSLVGEAFF
TRBJ2-3,few,.,TRBV29-1,TGCAGCGTTGAATCCCGGAGGACTGAGAGCACAGATACGCAGTATTTT,CSVESRRTESTDTQYF
TRBJ2-2,few,.,TRBV7-9,TGTGCCAGCAGCTTCGAAACGCCCGAGCTGTTTTTT,CASSFETPELFF
TRBJ2-5,.,.,TRBV14,TGTGCCAGCAGCCAAGATACACTAGCAGTTCATGAGACCCAGTACTTC,CASSQDTLAVHETQYF
TRBJ1-2,.,.,TRBV4-1,TGCGCCAGCAGCCAGATTCAGGGTCTTCAAGATGGCTACACCTTC,CASSQIQGLQDGYTF
TRBJ2-7,.,.,TRBV4-1,TGCGCCAGCAGCCAAGAAGTAACAGGGTTTTTGGGCGAGCAGTACTTC,CASSQEVTGFLGEQYF
TRBJ2-7,once,TRBD2,TRBV7-2,TGTGCCAGCAAGGCGGGGGACGAGCAGTACTTC,CASKAGDEQYF
TRBJ2-3,few,.,TRBV29-1,TGCAGCTCCCGCTTCCACCTCTCCACAGATACGCAGTATTTT,CSSRFHLSTDTQYF
TRBJ2-1,few,TRBD2,TRBV9,TGTGCCAGCAGCGTAGATACTAGCGGGAGGAGCTCCTACAATGAGCAGTTCTTC,CASSVDTSGRSSYNEQFF
TRBJ2-7,.,.,TRBV29-1,TGCAGCGTTGAAGGGGCAGGGAGACGTACGCGGGAGCAGTACTTC,CSVEGAGRRTREQYF
TRBJ2-7,once,.,TRBV19,TGTGCCAGTAGTATCTCCGTTTCCTACGAGCAGTACTTC,CASSISVSYEQYF
TRBJ2-7,.,TRBD2,TRBV4-1,TGCGCCAGCAGCCAACCCGGGAGGAGGGAGCAGTACTTC,CASSQPGRREQYF
TRBJ1-6,few,.,TRBV29-1,TGCAGCGTGATCTCGGGGGGCATTAATTCACCCCTCCACTTT,CSVISGGINSPLHF
TRBJ1-5,.,TRBD1,TRBV10-3,TGTGCCATCAGTACCGGGACAGGGGGAAATCAGCCCCAGCATTTT,CAISTGTGGNQPQHF
TRBJ1-3,few,.,TRBV7-2,TGTGCCAGCAGCTTAGCATCCGGGGCTGGAAACACCATATATTTT,CASSLASGAGNTIYF
TRBJ2-3,.,.,TRBV5-4,TGTGCCAGCAGCTTGATGGGCACAGATACGCAGTATTTT,CASSLMGTDTQYF
TRBJ2-4,.,.,TRBV30,TGTGCCTGGGACTCAGTAGCCAAAAACATTCAGTACTTC,CAWDSVAKNIQYF
TRBJ2-7,.,.,TRBV9,TGTGCCAGCAGCGTAGTACAGGGAGGGCCCTCCTCCTACGAGCAGTACTTC,CASSVVQGGPSSYEQYF
TRBJ2-3,.,TRBD2,TRBV5-6,TGTGCCAGCAGCTTGACGAGCGGGGCGATCCTCACTACGCAGTATTTT,CASSLTSGAILTTQYF